Only a few counts were recorded for the clone carrying this T cell receptor (beta chain). Its target is unknown. The CDR3 is 16 residues long. The diagnosis in patients was locally advanced or metastatic urothelial carcinoma. These data are taken from a study of PD-L1 blockade in urothelial cancer. Across the study: Bladder-origin urothelial cancer in males covered about 90% of the roughly 30 patients.

Assay: immunoSEQ multiplex PCR; the TCRdb copy retains only in-frame clones and omits some. The sample has some 2,500 clones, around 31% seen once. Study-wide points: Patients with durable benefit had more tumor-infiltrating T lymphocytes.

The J gene is TRBJ1-1, the V gene TRBV12-2; TRBD1, the table's D call, lacks a check against the DNA. TRBV12-2 is flagged as a pseudogene. This TCR derives from a man aged 70-80 years with urothelial cancer. The material was tumor tissue, obtained before atezolizumab (anti-PD-L1) treatment. The CDR3 region is CASWYTDRAKNTEAFF. The CDR3, as DNA: TGTGCCAGTTGGTACACGGACAGGGCGAAGAACACTGAAGCTTTCTTT.